This passage covers 9 T cell receptor beta chains from one sample sequenced in a study of cytomegalovirus exposure and HLA in healthy donors. Primers for the PCR totalled 60 Vbeta and 13 Jbeta. Data came from immunoSEQ multiplex PCR; TCRdb stores just in-frame clones and leaves some out. The repertoire holds around 190,000 clones, around 77% seen once, with just under 3% in the top ten. The specimen was PBMCs. Source of these receptors: a woman aged 30 to 39 in good health and CMV-seronegative.

A single count supports this clone. This chain links TRBV5-1 with TRBJ2-5, with D uncertain. The CDR3 extends over 13 amino acids. V dropped 4 bases and J dropped 3 bases, with 10 bases sitting between them. Germline V gene data show CDR1 as SGHRS and CDR2 as YFSETQ. The CDR3: CASSLAVEETQYF. In DNA form, the CDR3 reads TGCGCCAGCAGCCTGGCTGTCGAAGAGACCCAGTACTTC.

The rearrangement links TRBV7-9 to TRBJ2-7, with D tentatively TRBD1 (5 bases). CDR1 SEHNR and CDR2 FQNEAQ come from the germline V gene (reference sequence). V lost 2 bases and J lost 2, with 10 bases in between. The CDR3 covers 14 residues. CDR3 region: CASSLLTGPYEQYF. DNA of the CDR3: TGTGCCAGCAGCTTATTAACAGGCCCCTACGAGCAGTACTTC. The whole variable domain, remainder taken from reference TRBV7-9 and TRBJ2-7, is DTGVSQNPRHKITKRGQNVTFRCDPISEHNRLYWYRQTLGQGPEFLTYFQNEAQLEKSRLLSDRFSAERPKGSFSTLEIQRTEQGDSAMYLCASSLLTGPYEQYFGPGTRLTVT.

The chain combines TRBV30 with TRBJ1-1; D uncertain. The V end lost 0 bases, the J end lost 5 bases, and 16 bases lay between the germline ends. The CDR3 is 15 amino acids. Germline V CDR1 and CDR2: GTSNPN, SVGIG (reference sequence). In DNA, the CDR3 is TGTGCCTGGAGTGTGGATCTCGGGATAAGGACTGAAGCTTTCTTT. This gives the protein CAWSVDLGIRTEAFF.

The V call is TRBV2, the J call TRBJ1-2, with D unresolved. Germline CDR1 SNHLY, CDR2 FYNNEI. The CDR3 spans 17 residues. The ends were cut back, 8 bases at V and 2 bases at J, with 24 bases in the middle. The CDR3 loop is CASGRAGSSLANYGYTF. CDR3 coding DNA: TGTGCCAGCGGGAGGGCGGGTTCCAGTCTAGCCAACTATGGCTACACCTTC. Complete variable domain (other parts from reference TRBV2 and TRBJ1-2): EPEVTQTPSHQVTQMGQEVILRCVPISNHLYFYWYRQILGQKVEFLVSFYNNEISEKSEIFDDQFSVERPDGSNFTLKIRSTKLEDSAMYFCASGRAGSSLANYGYTFGSGTRLTVV.

Only a few counts were recorded for this clone. The chain employs TRBV7-9 and TRBJ2-1; D is undetermined. Trimming left V 2 bases short and J 10 bases short, with 6 bases between. CDR3 length: 11 amino acids. Germline V CDR1 and CDR2: SEHNR, FQNEAQ (reference sequence). This CDR3 is CASSLLQEQFF. The CDR3 DNA follows: TGTGCCAGCAGCTTATTGCAGGAGCAGTTCTTC.

The rearrangement joins TRBV5-4 to TRBJ2-1, with a possible D match to TRBD1 (6 bases). V dropped 0 bases and J dropped 7 bases, with 11 bases sitting between them. Germline V gene data show CDR1 as SGHNT and CDR2 as YYREEE (reference sequence). The CDR3 spans 14 residues. The CDR3 DNA reads as TGTGCCAGCAGCTTGGCGGCAGGGGAAAATGAGCAGTTCTTC. Its protein product is CASSLAAGENEQFF.

This sequence joins TRBV6-4 and TRBJ2-7; a possible D gene is TRBD1 (6 bases). CDR1 and CDR2 (germline): MRHNA, SNTAGT. V gave up 0 bases and J gave up 7 bases, with 16 bases separating them. This CDR3 contains 15 residues. For the CDR3, the DNA is TGTGCCAGCAGTGACTCGCCCAGGGGTTTGGGGGAGCAGTACTTC. This sequence encodes CASSDSPRGLGEQYF.

The chain is built from TRBV9 and TRBJ2-5; TRBD2 matches at 8 bases. With V trimmed by 2 bases and J by 0 bases, 6 bases remained unmatched. Germline CDR1 is SGDLS and CDR2 is YYNGEE. The CDR3 length is 16 residues. The CDR3 region is CASSVGGGGYQETQYF. The CDR3, as DNA: TGTGCCAGCAGCGTGGGGGGCGGGGGGTACCAAGAGACCCAGTACTTC.

V gene TRBV7-9 combines with J gene TRBJ1-4; 7 bases map to TRBD1. The CDR3 length is 16 residues. Looked up from germline, CDR1 is SEHNR and CDR2 is FQNEAQ (reference sequence). The trim removed 5 bases at V and 3 bases at J, leaving 9 bases unmatched. The CDR3 DNA is TGTGCCAGCAGCACTGACAGGGTTTTCGCTAATGAAAAACTGTTTTTT. It yields the protein CASSTDRVFANEKLFF. Using reference TRBV7-9 and TRBJ1-4 for the parts outside the CDR3, the full variable domain is DTGVSQNPRHKITKRGQNVTFRCDPISEHNRLYWYRQTLGQGPEFLTYFQNEAQLEKSRLLSDRFSAERPKGSFSTLEIQRTEQGDSAMYLCASSTDRVFANEKLFFGSGTQLSVL.